The rows below give T cell receptor beta chains drawn from one sample of a study of shared clonotypes between healthy human individuals. Libraries were prepared by immunoSEQ multiplex PCR; TCRdb keeps only in-frame clonotypes and omits some of them. The data show nearly 2 million clones, approximately 94% seen once. Sample: naive CD8+ T cells sorted from blood. The source is a man younger than 35 in good health. CDR3s leave out the opening cysteine and the closing phenylalanine or tryptophan. The D gene is left open where the match is weak.

j_call d_call v_call cdr3_length cdr3_aa
TRBJ1-2 TRBD1 TRBV12-5 14 ASGLIAGGSYYGYT
TRBJ2-1 TRBD2 TRBV5-4 13 ASSLVAGGIDEQF
TRBJ1-1 - TRBV5-5 13 ASGRSGRTDIEAF
TRBJ2-7 - TRBV4-2 11 ASSLGPDYEQY
TRBJ1-2 TRBD1 TRBV30 10 ACPGGSYGYT
TRBJ2-2 TRBD1 TRBV19 12 ASSQGESTGELF
TRBJ2-7 - TRBV5-6 11 ASSLTESYEQY
TRBJ2-7 TRBD1 TRBV15 14 ATSNPRDRPYYEQY
TRBJ2-7 TRBD1 TRBV27 12 ASSFKGQWYEQY
TRBJ2-7 TRBD1 TRBV27 14 ASSMIAGQVFYEQY
TRBJ2-1 - TRBV6-1 12 ASSEGYSYNEQF
TRBJ2-7 - TRBV28 11 ASSSVLHYEQY
TRBJ2-3 TRBD2 TRBV14 14 ASSQVGTSAADTQY
TRBJ1-1 - TRBV5-6 10 ASSLGGNEAF
TRBJ2-7 - TRBV4-3 12 ASSQGTLLGEQY
TRBJ2-7 TRBD2 TRBV27 12 ASSFLAGSYEQY
TRBJ1-5 - TRBV28 13 ASSYPAKGDQPQH
TRBJ2-2 - TRBV5-4 11 ASSLGGTGELF
TRBJ2-5 - TRBV5-4 11 ASSSDNQETQY
TRBJ2-5 TRBD1 TRBV7-8 14 ASRSRQGEFGETQY
TRBJ2-3 - TRBV10-1 12 ASSDRQNTDTQY
TRBJ2-3 TRBD1 TRBV29-1 13 SVDWSDRAEDTQY
TRBJ2-2 - TRBV13 11 ASSGDETGELF
TRBJ2-7 TRBD2 TRBV9 11 ASSVGGSGEQY
TRBJ1-6 - TRBV19 9 ASSIEGTLH
TRBJ2-7 TRBD2 TRBV10-3 10 AVSGAAYEQY
TRBJ2-7 - TRBV10-3 14 AISAGSAGRSYEQY
TRBJ2-1 TRBD2 TRBV6-1 17 ASSEWGRGAARGGNEQF
TRBJ2-3 - TRBV9 13 ASSVEGLAMDTQY
TRBJ1-5 TRBD1 TRBV7-2 14 ASSFDSGGAGQPQH
TRBJ2-7 - TRBV2 14 ASSEGGGHLLYEQY
TRBJ2-5 TRBD1 TRBV28 14 ASSSLGQGASETQY
TRBJ2-1 - TRBV6-1 15 ASSEARNRGAYNEQF
TRBJ2-3 - TRBV5-1 12 ASADGGGTDTQY
TRBJ2-7 - TRBV5-6 10 ASSYGPYEQY
TRBJ2-2 TRBD2 TRBV25-1 15 ASSPGKGLAGSGELF
TRBJ2-7 - TRBV4-1 12 ASSQDMAGHEQY
TRBJ2-5 TRBD2 TRBV4-1 14 ASSPDFSGVRETQY
TRBJ2-5 - TRBV27 13 ASGPSPVPAETQY
TRBJ2-3 TRBD2 TRBV7-8 13 ASRPSGGPPDTQY
TRBJ1-2 TRBD1 TRBV29-1 12 SVAGGQANYGYT
TRBJ2-1 - TRBV27 12 ASSLTGTSNEQF
TRBJ2-7 - TRBV7-2 12 ASSLEGGAYEQY
TRBJ2-3 - TRBV10-2 11 ASSVRGLDTQY
TRBJ2-1 - TRBV28 11 ASSLGPEDEQF